Below are 14 T cell receptor beta chains sequenced from a single sample in a study of blood T cell repertoires in COVID-19. Clones were sequenced by immunoSEQ multiplex PCR, and TCRdb holds only the in-frame ones, with some missing. The sample lists 250,000 to 300,000 clones, 88% seen once, with around 1% in the top ten. Input material: PBMCs or T cells enriched from blood (not recorded which). The receptors shown here come from a woman in her twenties or thirties who had recovered from COVID-19.

The V call is TRBV5-8, the J call TRBJ1-4; TRBD1 agrees at 9 bases. Germline V gives CDR1 SGHTS, CDR2 YDEGEE. The CDR3 length is 15 residues. J gave up 4 bases and V 4 bases, and 5 bases lay outside the gene matches. In DNA form, the CDR3 reads TGTGCCAGCAGCGTGGGGACAGGGCGTAATGAAAAACTGTTTTTT. Its translation: CASSVGTGRNEKLFF.

V gene TRBV5-1 combines with J gene TRBJ2-7; tentatively, D is TRBD2 (5 bases). Trimming cost V 6 bases and J 2 bases, with 12 bases left between them. From germline, CDR1 is SGHRS and CDR2 YFSETQ. The CDR3 is made up of 13 amino acids. CDR3 region: CASTPPGTYEQYF. The CDR3 DNA follows: TGCGCCAGCACCCCCCCGGGGACCTACGAGCAGTACTTC.

The chain joins TRBV18 to TRBJ2-3, with 14 bases that match TRBD2. Germline CDR1 and CDR2: KGHSH and LQKENI. This CDR3 is 17 amino acids long. Germline trimming cut 4 bases from V and 4 bases from J; bases unmatched to any gene: 7. CDR3 residues: CASSHGLAGGAADTQYF. CDR3 in DNA: TGTGCCAGCTCACACGGACTAGCGGGAGGAGCGGCAGATACGCAGTATTTT.

The V call is TRBV6-6, the J call TRBJ2-5; 7 bases are a match to TRBD1. In germline, CDR1 is MNHNY, CDR2 SVGAGI (reference sequence). The V segment lost 5 bases and the J segment 3 bases; nucleotides outside the gene matches: 3. This CDR3 has 13 residues. This chain's CDR3 is CASSETGKETQYF. The DNA of the CDR3 is TGTGCCAGCAGTGAGACAGGGAAAGAGACCCAGTACTTC.

V is TRBV7-3 and J is TRBJ2-3; 16 nucleotides line up with TRBD2. The ends lost 5 bases at V and 3 bases at J; junction bases unmatched: 5. CDR1 SGHTA and CDR2 FQGTGA come from the germline V gene. There are 17 residues in the CDR3. The CDR3 DNA is TGTGCCAGCAGCGAGGGACTAGCGGGAGGGCTAACAGATACGCAGTATTTT. Its translation is CASSEGLAGGLTDTQYF.

In this sample, this clone turned up once. The chain couples TRBV5-4 to TRBJ2-7; D ambiguous. CDR3 size: 13 residues. V lost 2 bases and J lost 0, with 6 bases in between. The germline CDR1 and CDR2 sequences are SGHNT and YYREEE (reference sequence). The CDR3 is CASSFGYSYEQYF. CDR3 DNA sequence: TGTGCCAGCAGCTTCGGGTACTCCTACGAGCAGTACTTC. Together with reference TRBV5-4 and TRBJ2-7, the CDR3 gives the full variable domain: ETGVTQSPTHLIKTRGQQVTLRCSSQSGHNTVSWYQQALGQGPQFIFQYYREEENGRGNFPPRFSGLQFPNYSSELNVNALELDDSALYLCASSFGYSYEQYFGPGTRLTVT.

V usage is TRBV5-4 and J usage is TRBJ1-2; 8 positions agree with TRBD1. The ends lost 3 bases at V and 7 bases at J; junction bases unmatched: 14. Germline V gene data show CDR1 as SGHNT and CDR2 as YYREEE (reference sequence). This CDR3 region has 16 residues. CDR3 coding DNA: TGTGCCAGCAGCTGGGGTCGGGACAGGACGACCCGTGGCTACACCTTC. It translates to CASSWGRDRTTRGYTF.

The chain has TRBV14 and TRBJ2-1, with TRBD2 as a possible D gene (6 bases). V was shortened by 4 bases and J by 5 bases, with 9 bases between the two germline ends. Per the germline V gene, CDR1 is SGHDN and CDR2 is FVKESK. The length of the CDR3 is 13 residues. The CDR3 DNA is TGTGCCAGCAGCCTAGCGGCAAACAATGAGCAGTTCTTC. Translation gives CASSLAANNEQFF.

The chain combines TRBV18 with TRBJ2-5; D is undetermined. Deletions cut 2 bases from V and 5 bases from J, with 12 bases between. The germline CDR1 and CDR2 sequences are KGHSH and LQKENI. The CDR3 totals 14 residues. The CDR3: CASSPIRLWETQYF. In nucleotides, the CDR3 is TGTGCCAGCTCACCAATCAGGTTGTGGGAGACCCAGTACTTC.

The chain recombines TRBV7-9 with TRBJ2-2; weak D call: TRBD1 (6 bases). In germline, CDR1 is SEHNR, CDR2 FQNEAQ (reference sequence). V was cut by 5 bases and J by 0 bases, with 19 bases left in between. This CDR3 has 18 residues. The CDR3 reads CASSPGQWGTPNTGELFF. In DNA, the CDR3 is TGTGCCAGCAGCCCCGGACAGTGGGGTACCCCGAACACCGGGGAGCTGTTTTTT.

This chain joins TRBV27 and TRBJ2-1, with D possibly TRBD2 on 5 matching bases. The CDR3 extends over 18 amino acids. The germline V and J ends were trimmed by 0 bases and 0 bases, with 15 bases remaining between them. Germline CDR1 reads MNHEY; CDR2 reads SMNVEV (reference sequence). CDR3 bases: TGTGCCAGCAGTTTATCGGAGGATTCGGTCCGCTCCTACAATGAGCAGTTCTTC. This encodes CASSLSEDSVRSYNEQFF.

This chain uses TRBV4-1 with TRBJ2-1, with 9 bases that match TRBD1. V gave up 4 bases and J gave up 7 bases; unmatched junction bases: 11. CDR3 length: 16 amino acids. From germline, CDR1 is MGHRA and CDR2 YSYEKL. As DNA, the CDR3 is TGCGCCAGCAGCCTCCTCAGCGGGACAGGGTGGAATGAGCAGTTCTTC. The encoded protein is CASSLLSGTGWNEQFF.

V is TRBV2 and J is TRBJ1-2; D is uncertain. Germline V gene sequence: CDR1 SNHLY, CDR2 FYNNEI. The CDR3 has 15 amino acids. V was cut by 1 base and J by 4 bases, with 13 bases left in between. Here the CDR3 reads CASSEGRGSGYGYTF. The CDR3 DNA sequence: TGTGCCAGCAGTGAAGGACGGGGTAGCGGCTATGGCTACACCTTC.

V usage is TRBV27 and J usage is TRBJ2-3; TRBD2 matches 11 bases. CDR1 is MNHEY and CDR2 is SMNVEV in the germline V gene (reference sequence). There are 16 residues in the CDR3. V lost 4 bases and J lost 3; bases outside the gene matches: 6. CDR3 nucleotide sequence: TGTGCCAGCAGTTCCATACTAGCGGGGGCGACAGATACGCAGTATTTT. Its translation: CASSSILAGATDTQYF.